This T cell receptor (beta chain) was identified during a study of T-cell memory formation after mild COVID-19. Trimming took off 4 bases at V and 6 bases at J, with 19 bases between the two ends. The germline gives CDR1 LGHDT, CDR2 YNNKEL (reference sequence). The CDR3 has 16 residues. Study results and limitations: The authors did not confirm SARS-CoV-2 specificity of second-wave clones peaking day 37.

As regards this clonotype: As yet, its antigen is unknown.

TCRdb re-called the 5' RACE reads with MiXCR, one entry per CDR3 protein. The table lists 200,000 to 250,000 distinct CDR3 sequences, roughly 14% of them singletons. This receptor was taken from an adult woman who had mild COVID-19 (a few samples of this study predate the infection). Cell type and time point are not known. The sample taken for sequencing was PBMCs or a T cell subset sorted from them (not recorded which). The rearrangement uses TRBV3-1 and TRBJ2-1, with D possibly TRBD1 on 5 matching bases. CDR3: CASSPPGRAFLNEQFF. As DNA, the CDR3 is TGTGCCAGCAGCCCCCCCGGCAGGGCCTTCCTCAATGAGCAGTTCTTC.